The next 29 T cell receptor beta chains were all read from a single sample in a study of blood T cell repertoires in COVID-19. The assay was immunoSEQ multiplex PCR, and TCRdb's table has in-frame clones only and misses some. The sample records 450,000 or so clones, roughly 89% being singletons. The specimen was peripheral blood. These receptors all stem from a man between 18 and 35 years old with COVID-19, enrolled during active disease.

This chain connects TRBV10-3 to TRBJ2-1; a weak D match, TRBD2 (6 bases). Trimming pared 5 bases from V and 4 bases from J, leaving 12 bases between. Germline V gene lookup returns CDR1 ENHRY and CDR2 SYGVKD. CDR3 length: 14 residues. In DNA form, the CDR3 reads TGTGCCATCAGTTTTCAGGGAGGATACAATGAGCAGTTCTTC. It encodes CAISFQGGYNEQFF.

V and J are TRBV5-4 and TRBJ2-2; D may be TRBD2 (6 bases). The CDR3 sequence is 15 residues long. CDR1 and CDR2 from the germline V gene are SGHNT and YYREEE (reference sequence). The ends were cut back, 0 bases at V and 6 bases at J, with 12 bases in the middle. The CDR3: CASSLVVGEAGELFF. The CDR3 DNA follows: TGTGCCAGCAGCTTGGTTGTCGGGGAGGCCGGGGAGCTGTTTTTT.

The CDR3 nucleotides read TGTGCCAGCAGTAGACAGGGGACGGAGACCCAGTACTTC. Encoded protein: CASSRQGTETQYF. The chain carries TRBV6-6 and TRBJ2-5; TRBD1 agrees at 8 bases. After removal of 5 bases from V and 5 bases from J, the junction contained 4 bases not matched to a gene. The CDR3 totals 13 residues. The germline CDR1 and CDR2 sequences are MNHNY and SVGAGI (reference sequence).

The CDR3 spells CASSDSSWALSYEQYF. The CDR3 bases are TGTGCCAGCAGTGACTCCAGTTGGGCCCTCTCCTACGAGCAGTACTTC. This chain uses TRBV2 with TRBJ2-7; D is unresolved. Germline loops: CDR1 SNHLY, CDR2 FYNNEI. V gave up 3 bases and J gave up 0 bases, with 15 bases separating them. The CDR3 runs to 16 residues. The variable domain in full, with the rest retrieved from reference TRBV2 and TRBJ2-7, is EPEVTQTPSHQVTQMGQEVILRCVPISNHLYFYWYRQILGQKVEFLVSFYNNEISEKSEIFDDQFSVERPDGSNFTLKIRSTKLEDSAMYFCASSDSSWALSYEQYFGPGTRLTVT.

The chain employs TRBV19 and TRBJ1-4; no clear D. This CDR3 spans 14 amino acids. Germline values: CDR1 LNHDA, CDR2 SQIVND (reference sequence). V lost 3 bases and J 5 bases, leaving 10 bases between the germline ends. The CDR3 region has the DNA TGTGCCAGTAGTATGGGGAGTATAAATGAAAAACTGTTTTTT. Protein sequence: CASSMGSINEKLFF. Together with reference TRBV19 and TRBJ1-4, the CDR3 gives the full variable domain: DGGITQSPKYLFRKEGQNVTLSCEQNLNHDAMYWYRQDPGQGLRLIYYSQIVNDFQKGDIAEGYSVSREKKESFPLTVTSAQKNPTAFYLCASSMGSINEKLFFGSGTQLSVL.

This clone has just one count. The rearrangement links TRBV10-2 to TRBJ2-1; 11 bases are shared with TRBD2. Germline V gene sequence: CDR1 WSHSY, CDR2 SAAADI. This CDR3 comprises 15 residues. The V and J ends lost 0 bases and 8 bases, in that order; junction bases with no gene match: 3. The CDR3 protein is CASSESGTSGDEQFF. As DNA, the CDR3 is TGCGCCAGCAGTGAGTCAGGGACTAGCGGCGATGAGCAGTTCTTC.

CDR3 residues: CASSSSRGSTDTQYF. DNA for the CDR3: TGTGCCAGCAGCTCCAGCCGGGGTAGCACAGATACGCAGTATTTT. This rearrangement joins TRBV7-9 to TRBJ2-3; TRBD2 might be the D (5 bases). Trimming shortened V by 4 bases and J by 0 bases, and 11 bases separated the two germline ends. This CDR3 region has 15 residues. The germline V gene has CDR1 SEHNR and CDR2 FQNEAQ (reference sequence).

This chain connects TRBV19 to TRBJ1-2, with a possible D match to TRBD1 (6 bases). Per germline, CDR1 LNHDA and CDR2 SQIVND (reference sequence). The CDR3 runs 14 residues. The ends were cut back, 8 bases at V and 0 bases at J, with 13 bases in the middle. The CDR3 region has the DNA TGTGCCAGTGGTTTGCAGGGGCCTAACTATGGCTACACCTTC. It yields the protein CASGLQGPNYGYTF. Based on the CDR3 plus reference TRBV19 and TRBJ1-2, the full variable domain is DGGITQSPKYLFRKEGQNVTLSCEQNLNHDAMYWYRQDPGQGLRLIYYSQIVNDFQKGDIAEGYSVSREKKESFPLTVTSAQKNPTAFYLCASGLQGPNYGYTFGSGTRLTVV.

The chain uses TRBV4-1 and TRBJ2-3; 12 bases are a match to TRBD2. V shed 6 bases, J shed 3 bases, and the junction held 7 bases outside the gene matches. Germline V gene sequence: CDR1 MGHRA, CDR2 YSYEKL. The CDR3 contains 16 residues. CDR3 in DNA: TGCGCCAGCAGATTCCGACTAGCGGGGGAGACAGATACGCAGTATTTT. This sequence encodes CASRFRLAGETDTQYF.

This clone appeared a single time. V gene TRBV19 combines with J gene TRBJ2-7; D is undetermined. Germline V gene data show CDR1 as LNHDA and CDR2 as SQIVND (reference sequence). The CDR3 loop spans 16 amino acids. With 4 bases removed from V and 5 bases from J, the gap between germline ends came to 21 bases. The CDR3 loop is CASSTGRKVLRHEQYF. CDR3 bases: TGTGCCAGTAGTACGGGTAGGAAAGTCCTTCGTCACGAGCAGTACTTC.

The rearrangement uses TRBV25-1 and TRBJ2-2; a weak D match, TRBD1 (6 bases). The CDR3 runs 17 residues. Germline values: CDR1 MGHDK, CDR2 SYGVNS. V was clipped by 2 bases and J by 2 bases, with 15 bases between them. The CDR3 DNA sequence: TGTGCCAGCAGTGAAACTCCCGGGACACGTAACACCGGGGAGCTGTTTTTT. Translation gives CASSETPGTRNTGELFF.

The rearrangement joins TRBV3-1 (or the pseudogene TRBV3-2) to TRBJ2-1; D is uncertain. V shed 3 bases and J shed 8 bases, with 11 bases lying between them. The germline V gene has CDR1 LGHDT and CDR2 YNNKEL (reference sequence). This CDR3 is 13 amino acids long. The DNA of the CDR3 is TGTGCCAGCAGCCACCTGGTCCGCGATGAGCAGTTCTTC. It codes for CASSHLVRDEQFF.

The CDR3 protein is CASSPYTEAFF. In DNA form, the CDR3 reads TGTGCCAGCAGTCCGTACACTGAAGCTTTCTTT. The V call is TRBV12-3 or TRBV12-4, the J call TRBJ1-1; no reliable D call. The CDR3 runs 11 residues. V lost 5 bases to trimming and J lost 3 bases, with 4 bases between them.

Only one count was recorded for this clone. V gene TRBV5-1 combines with J gene TRBJ2-7; a weak D match, TRBD2 (6 bases). There are 15 residues in the CDR3. Germline CDR1 SGHRS, CDR2 YFSETQ. V was shortened by 0 bases and J by 2 bases, with 12 bases between the two germline ends. The CDR3 reads CASSLGLVTAYEQYF. CDR3 DNA sequence: TGCGCCAGCAGCTTGGGACTAGTCACCGCCTACGAGCAGTACTTC.

This chain uses TRBV7-6 with TRBJ2-2; D possibly corresponds to TRBD1 (6 bases). The germline V and J ends were trimmed by 2 bases and 4 bases, with 26 bases remaining between them. The germline gives CDR1 SGHVS, CDR2 FNYEAQ. The CDR3 loop spans 20 amino acids. DNA of the CDR3: TGTGCCAGCAGCTTAATCGTTGACATAGGGATACGAGGGGGCACCGGGGAGCTGTTTTTT. It is translated as CASSLIVDIGIRGGTGELFF.

The rearrangement uses TRBV21-1 and TRBJ2-1; the table's D call, TRBD1, was not checked against the DNA. TRBV21-1 is flagged as a pseudogene. The CDR3 spans 16 residues. The CDR3 bases are TGTGCCAGCAACCCCGAGGCTGGGGGCTGTTACAATGAGCAGTTCTTC. Protein product: CASNPEAGGCYNEQFF.

This clone appeared once. The chain recombines TRBV24-1 with TRBJ2-1, with D maybe TRBD1 (5 bases). The CDR3 contains 14 residues. V was pared by 5 bases and J by 8 bases, with 15 bases between. CDR1 KGHDR and CDR2 SFDVKD come from the germline V gene. CDR3 nucleotide sequence: TGTGCCACCAGTGCCCAGGATCCCAGGGATGAGCAGTTCTTC. This sequence encodes CATSAQDPRDEQFF.

The J gene is TRBJ2-7, the V gene TRBV6-1; the D is unclear. V lost 2 bases and J lost 4, with 6 bases in between. Germline V gives CDR1 MNHNS, CDR2 SASEGT. The CDR3 contains 12 residues. Written as DNA, the CDR3 is TGTGCCAGCAGTGAACGTCAGTACGAGCAGTACTTC. As protein: CASSERQYEQYF.

This clone was observed a handful of times. The rearrangement uses TRBV30 and TRBJ2-2; D may be TRBD2 (6 bases). CDR3 length equals 16 residues. V was clipped by 3 bases and J by 3 bases, with 17 bases between them. Germline V gene sequence: CDR1 GTSNPN, CDR2 SVGIG (reference sequence). The CDR3 loop reads CAWRFGTVLYTGELFF. The CDR3 bases are TGTGCCTGGAGGTTCGGGACTGTATTATACACCGGGGAGCTGTTTTTT.

This clone came up once. The V call is TRBV3-1 (or the pseudogene TRBV3-2), the J call TRBJ1-2; no firm D call. Germline V gene lookup returns CDR1 LGHDT and CDR2 YNNKEL (reference sequence). The CDR3 sequence is 14 residues long. Trimming stripped 3 bases from V and 4 bases from J, with 12 bases between. The CDR3 loop reads CASSHSDISYGYTF. DNA for the CDR3: TGTGCCAGCAGCCATTCCGACATATCCTATGGCTACACCTTC.

This chain uses TRBV4-2 with TRBJ1-1; the match to TRBD1 covers 9 bases. The length of the CDR3 is 17 residues. V trimming: 4 bases; J trimming: 0 bases; junction bases outside the gene matches: 9. Germline assignment: CDR1 LGHNA and CDR2 YNFKEQ. Here the CDR3 DNA reads TGTGCCAGCAGCCTGCTCAGGACAGGGGATATGAACACTGAAGCTTTCTTT. Translation: CASSLLRTGDMNTEAFF.

The chain uses TRBV6-5 and TRBJ2-7; 9 bases agree with TRBD1. Losses at the gene ends were 0 bases for V and 4 bases for J; bases not matched to a gene: 7. Germline loops: CDR1 MNHEY, CDR2 SVGAGI. The CDR3 is made up of 16 amino acids. The DNA of the CDR3 is TGTGCCAGCAGTTACTCGTCCGGGACAGGGTGGTACGAGCAGTACTTC. It codes for CASSYSSGTGWYEQYF.

V is TRBV6-6 and J is TRBJ2-4; tentatively, D is TRBD1 (5 bases). Trimming shortened V by 4 bases and J by 0 bases, and 13 bases separated the two germline ends. Germline V gene sequence: CDR1 MNHNY, CDR2 SVGAGI (reference sequence). This CDR3 spans 16 amino acids. The CDR3: CASSFTSTVAKNIQYF. As DNA, the CDR3 is TGTGCCAGCAGTTTTACATCGACAGTAGCCAAAAACATTCAGTACTTC.

The rearrangement links TRBV30 to TRBJ1-5, with a possible D match to TRBD1 (6 bases). CDR3 length equals 14 residues. Trimming pared 5 bases from V and 4 bases from J, leaving 15 bases between. Germline values: CDR1 GTSNPN, CDR2 SVGIG (reference sequence). CDR3 DNA: TGTGCCTGGGAGGGGGTGAGGAGAAATCAGCCCCAGCATTTT. It translates to CAWEGVRRNQPQHF.

This clone is a singleton in its sample. The chain joins TRBV5-1 to TRBJ1-2; 9 bases match TRBD1. CDR3 length: 14 amino acids. V lost 4 bases and J lost 4; bases outside the gene matches: 5. Germline assignment: CDR1 SGHRS and CDR2 YFSETQ. The CDR3 protein is CASSAGTGIYGYTF. The CDR3 coding sequence is TGCGCCAGCAGCGCCGGGACAGGGATCTATGGCTACACCTTC. Together with reference TRBV5-1 and TRBJ1-2, the CDR3 gives the full variable domain: KAGVTQTPRYLIKTRGQQVTLSCSPISGHRSVSWYQQTPGQGLQFLFEYFSETQRNKGNFPGRFSGRQFSNSRSEMNVSTLELGDSALYLCASSAGTGIYGYTFGSGTRLTVV.

The chain couples TRBV27 to TRBJ2-5; TRBD1 matches 12 bases. Germline V gene lookup returns CDR1 MNHEY and CDR2 SMNVEV (reference sequence). After removal of 2 bases from V and 5 bases from J, the junction contained 3 bases not matched to a gene. There are 15 residues in the CDR3. The CDR3, as DNA: TGTGCCAGCAGTTTAGGGACAGGGGGCTGGGAGACCCAGTACTTC. It translates to CASSLGTGGWETQYF.

This rearrangement joins TRBV2 to TRBJ1-5, with D possibly matching TRBD1 (5 bases). CDR3 size: 15 residues. V lost 4 bases to trimming and J lost 6 bases, with 16 bases between them. Germline CDR1 SNHLY, CDR2 FYNNEI. The CDR3 is CASSGGRGSSQPQHF. The CDR3 DNA reads as TGTGCCAGCAGTGGGGGTCGGGGGAGTAGTCAGCCCCAGCATTTT. Combining the CDR3 with reference TRBV2 and TRBJ1-5 gives the whole variable domain EPEVTQTPSHQVTQMGQEVILRCVPISNHLYFYWYRQILGQKVEFLVSFYNNEISEKSEIFDDQFSVERPDGSNFTLKIRSTKLEDSAMYFCASSGGRGSSQPQHFGDGTRLSIL.

The V gene is TRBV12-3 or TRBV12-4, the J gene TRBJ2-5, with TRBD2 as a possible D gene (7 bases). This CDR3 spans 13 amino acids. Trimming took off 1 base at V and 7 bases at J, with 10 bases between the two ends. The CDR3 DNA reads TGTGCCAGCAGTTTAGACAGGGAGGGGACCCAGTACTTC. It codes for CASSLDREGTQYF.

The gene calls are TRBV12-3 or TRBV12-4 and TRBJ1-1; a possible D gene is TRBD1 (5 bases). Trimming took 7 bases from V and 0 from J, leaving 9 bases between them. The CDR3 extends over 13 amino acids. In DNA form, the CDR3 reads TGTGCCAGCACCAGGGAGGTGAACACTGAAGCTTTCTTT. Amino acids: CASTREVNTEAFF.